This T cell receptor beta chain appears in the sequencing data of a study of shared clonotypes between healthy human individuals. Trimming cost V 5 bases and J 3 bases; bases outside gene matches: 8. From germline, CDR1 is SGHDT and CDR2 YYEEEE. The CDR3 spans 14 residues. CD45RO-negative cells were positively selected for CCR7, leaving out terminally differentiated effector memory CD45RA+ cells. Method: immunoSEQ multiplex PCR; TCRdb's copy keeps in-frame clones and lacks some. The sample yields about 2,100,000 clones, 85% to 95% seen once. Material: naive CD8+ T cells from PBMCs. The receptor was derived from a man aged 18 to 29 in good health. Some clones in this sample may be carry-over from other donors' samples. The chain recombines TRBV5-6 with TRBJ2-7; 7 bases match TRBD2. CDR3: CASSRGLTIYEQYF. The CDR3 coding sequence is TGTGCCAGCAGTCGGGGACTAACAATCTACGAGCAGTACTTC.